This is a list of T cell receptor beta chains from one sample in a study of blood T cell repertoires in COVID-19. Sequencing used immunoSEQ multiplex PCR; TCRdb keeps in-frame clones, though not all of them. The sample records more than 35,000 clones, 88% being singletons. Specimen: peripheral blood. These receptors were taken from a human donor in a cohort sampled during active COVID-19. Both conserved end residues are trimmed from each CDR3. Each record gives: CDR3 protein, V gene.

CDR3aa: ASSPYRTGVTEAF
v_gene: TRBV28

CDR3aa: ASSFIAGGSYEQY
v_gene: TRBV28

CDR3aa: ASSIWSRGGNQPQH
v_gene: TRBV19

CDR3aa: ASSRLAGGRSEQY
v_gene: TRBV19

CDR3aa: ASSLGTGSGDTIY
v_gene: TRBV5-1

CDR3aa: ASSRTGQGIYEQY
v_gene: TRBV19

CDR3aa: ASSLAGTGGYNEQF
v_gene: TRBV5-4

CDR3aa: ASSQMRTEAF
v_gene: TRBV3-1/TRBV3-2

CDR3aa: ASTEAGFSGANVLT
v_gene: TRBV5-4

CDR3aa: ASSPKGANSPLH
v_gene: TRBV18

CDR3aa: AWRGPGGNQPQH
v_gene: TRBV30

CDR3aa: ASNRDRGSGEAF
v_gene: TRBV9